This T cell receptor beta chain was captured by sequencing in a study of blood T cell repertoires in COVID-19 (dated by TCRdb to the early 2020s). Background on the whole study: Samples covering the acute and convalescent phases of COVID-19 were provided by collaborators in the United States, Italy and Spain. The sample metadata nearly always contained a de-identified subject ID, COVID-19 status, age in years and sex. The dataset comprised deeply sampled blood TCRbeta repertoires from subjects exposed to, actively infected with, or recovered from COVID-19. The prospective study material was composed of cDNA or gDNA derived from T cells, B-cell-depleted T cells, or PBMCs. Where available, HLA class I and class II types were taken from metadata supplied by the sample provider and were not determined by assay-based typing. A freely available public database, intended as a resource for researchers studying the immune response to SARS-CoV-2, is where the repertoires were released. Samples were obtained from the ongoing ImmuneRACE study (first 160 participants) and from 1,000 to 1,500 subjects provided by 6 global collaborators.

As regards this clone: No antigen is known for it. No base qualities exist here, and no much larger clone lies one base off it.

Each collaborating institution followed its own protocols to collect whole blood in K2EDTA tubes. For TCRbeta analysis, collaborators shipped samples as frozen whole blood, isolated PBMCs, or DNA extracted from either of those sample types. According to the germline V gene (reference sequence), CDR1 reads LNHDA and CDR2 reads SQIVND. The CDR3, cysteine through phenylalanine, is 12 amino acids long. Only the CDR3 part of the read is kept: 36 bases, read in frame from the first base. Germline trimming amounts to 8 bases on V and 3 bases on J, with 4 as the count of junction bases outside the gene matches. The immunoSEQ Assay, a bias-controlled multiplex PCR, was used to amplify TCRbeta CDR3 regions from genomic DNA. As for the authors' bioinformatics: The number of nucleated cells in each sample was estimated from the amplification of reference gene primers within the assay. To quantify the absolute abundance of each unique TCRbeta CDR3 rearrangement, sequence reads were collapsed and filtered. For each sample, productive Simpson clonality was calculated as the square root of Simpson's diversity index across productive rearrangements. Drawn from immuneACCESS, this table holds only the in-frame rearrangements with V and J called that TCRdb kept. Clones are partly lost; checked studies trace under half to an unresolved V gene and leave the rest unexplained. That table gives V, J and clone size, and the DNA gave D and trimming. The sample contains approximately 190,000 clones, about 86% of them found a single time. Roughly 14% of the sample lies in the top ten.

Summary of the overall study and its limitations: Clinical and demographic metadata were provided uncurated, with the amount varying by source and participant.

This clonotype was sampled from a man younger than 45 with active or convalescent COVID-19. What was sequenced was peripheral blood. The V gene is TRBV19 and the J gene is TRBJ2-7; 7 of the junction bases match TRBD1. The CDR3 region: CASATGNYEQYF. The base sequence is TGTGCCAGTGCGACAGGGAACTACGAGCAGTACTTC.